This T cell receptor beta chain derives from a study of cytomegalovirus exposure and HLA in healthy donors. Overall study: As released early, the data held about 85 million unique TCRs from HLA-typed donors. Study results and limitations: Later on, an analysis tied some 17,000 TCR beta sequences to HLA alleles at 0.05 false discovery rate. The study designated fewer than 200 TCR beta chains cytomegalovirus-associated. An assumption of roughly uniform sequencing depth across donors underlay the presence/absence analyses.

This clone showed up just a few times. Antigen: not known. Primers for the PCR totalled 60 Vbeta and 13 Jbeta. Assay used: immunoSEQ multiplex PCR; TCRdb lists only in-frame clones, some missing. Of about 180,000 clones detected, roughly 80% appear once; the ten largest clones hold approximately 2.4%. Sequencing input: PBMCs. The TCR comes from a male donor in good health and CMV-seronegative.

The CDR3 sequence is CASSLSTAGELFF. CDR3 DNA sequence: TGTGCCAGCAGTTTATCCACGGCCGGGGAGCTGTTTTTT. This sequence joins TRBV27 and TRBJ2-2; D gene ambiguous. CDR1 is MNHEY, CDR2 SMNVEV, per germline (reference sequence). This CDR3 is built from 13 residues. V was clipped by 0 bases and J by 6 bases, with 5 bases between them.